A single sample is the source of the 22 T cell receptor beta chains below, sequenced in a study of cytomegalovirus exposure and HLA in healthy donors. PCR used 60 Vbeta primers and 13 Jbeta primers. The repertoire was sequenced with immunoSEQ multiplex PCR; TCRdb's copy has only in-frame clones and lacks some. The sample shows approximately 160,000 clones, roughly 80% of them seen only once. The sequenced sample consisted of PBMCs. The receptors shown here come from a woman aged 18 to 35 in good health and CMV-seronegative.

Here the CDR3 DNA reads TGTGCCAGCAGTTTTCGTTCATGGGGGGACTCTGGAAACACCATATATTTT. This codes for CASSFRSWGDSGNTIYF. The rearrangement links TRBV28 to TRBJ1-3; weak D call: TRBD1 (5 bases). CDR1 is MDHEN, CDR2 SYDVKM, per germline. Deletions cut 3 bases from V and 0 bases from J, with 15 bases between. CDR3 size: 17 residues.

The chain employs TRBV10-2 and TRBJ1-1, with 7 nucleotides matching TRBD1. This CDR3 is built from 17 residues. V shed 3 bases and J 0 bases; nucleotides not matched to a gene: 10. Per the germline V gene, CDR1 is WSHSY and CDR2 is SAAADI. This CDR3 is CASSDSRDSTLNTEAFF. The DNA for the CDR3 is TGCGCCAGCAGTGATTCCCGGGACAGTACTCTGAACACTGAAGCTTTCTTT.

The V call is TRBV6-5, the J call TRBJ2-3, with D perhaps matching TRBD1 (6 bases). Germline lookup yields CDR1 MNHEY and CDR2 SVGAGI. The CDR3 runs 15 residues. V gave up 5 bases and J gave up 3 bases, with 15 bases separating them. DNA for the CDR3: TGTGCCAGCAGTACAGGGTGGGGCCGAACAGATACGCAGTATTTT. Its protein product is CASSTGWGRTDTQYF.

CDR3 region: CASSGARVSSYNEQFF. CDR3 in DNA: TGTGCCAGCAGCGGCGCCCGGGTGAGCTCCTACAATGAGCAGTTCTTC. This chain uses TRBV9 with TRBJ2-1; D is uncertain. CDR3 size: 16 residues. From germline, CDR1 is SGDLS and CDR2 YYNGEE. V was trimmed by 3 bases and J by 0 bases, leaving 13 bases between them.

Here the CDR3 DNA reads TGTGCCAGCAGTGATTTCAGAGAAAAACTGTTTTTT. Translation: CASSDFREKLFF. V and J are TRBV6-1 and TRBJ1-4, with D hard to call. V shed 3 bases and J shed 8 bases, with 7 bases lying between them. Per the germline V gene, CDR1 is MNHNS and CDR2 is SASEGT. The CDR3 totals 12 residues.

The chain recombines TRBV6-5 with TRBJ2-7; 8 bases are a match to TRBD1. The germline V gene encodes CDR1 MNHEY and CDR2 SVGAGI. The length of the CDR3 is 14 residues. V lost 6 bases to trimming and J lost 5 bases; unmatched junction nucleotides: 9. The CDR3: CASSFRDRLHEQYF. CDR3 nucleotides: TGTGCCAGCAGCTTTCGGGACAGGCTCCACGAGCAGTACTTC.

In regard to this clone: The junction and the germline gene differ at one end; a read error may be behind it. The chain couples TRBV7-9 to TRBJ2-7; 7 bases align to TRBD2. CDR1 and CDR2 (germline): SEHNR, FQNEAQ (reference sequence). CDR3 length equals 15 residues. The CDR3 loop is CSSSLGSSGTYEQYF. CDR3 bases: TGTTCCAGCAGCTTAGGCTCTAGCGGTACCTACGAGCAGTACTTC.

The CDR3 is CASSRILGTAGVNEQFF. CDR3 DNA sequence: TGTGCCAGTAGTAGAATATTGGGCACCGCGGGCGTTAATGAGCAGTTCTTC. This chain uses TRBV19 with TRBJ2-1, with D perhaps matching TRBD2 (5 bases). In germline, CDR1 is LNHDA, CDR2 SQIVND (reference sequence). V gave up 4 bases and J gave up 7 bases, with 23 bases separating them. The CDR3 covers 17 residues.

V usage is TRBV27 and J usage is TRBJ2-1, with D perhaps matching TRBD2 (5 bases). The CDR3 length is 16 residues. Germline V CDR1 and CDR2: MNHEY, SMNVEV (reference sequence). Trimming cost V 5 bases and J 0 bases, with 14 bases left between them. CDR3 DNA: TGTGCCAGCAGTGGCTACGGGATTGGCTCCTACAATGAGCAGTTCTTC. Its protein product is CASSGYGIGSYNEQFF.

The J gene is TRBJ2-4, the V gene TRBV6-4, with 7 bases fitting TRBD1. The J segment lost 5 bases and the V segment lost 2 bases, leaving 6 bases of the junction unmatched. The germline V gene encodes CDR1 MRHNA and CDR2 SNTAGT. CDR3 length: 15 amino acids. CDR3 DNA sequence: TGTGCCAGCAGTGACCTCCGGGACAGTGAAAACATTCAGTACTTC. This codes for CASSDLRDSENIQYF.

The chain recombines TRBV4-3 with TRBJ2-5, with a possible D match to TRBD1 (7 bases). This CDR3 is built from 16 residues. Trimming removed 5 bases at V and 5 bases at J, with 21 bases between. Germline V lookup: CDR1 LGHNA, CDR2 YSLEER. The CDR3 DNA is TGCGCCAGCAGCAAAACAGTCGGAGGGGGCAGCGAGACCCAGTACTTC. It encodes CASSKTVGGGSETQYF.

The chain combines TRBV30 with TRBJ1-1, with TRBD1 matching 10 bases. The germline V gene encodes CDR1 GTSNPN and CDR2 SVGIG (reference sequence). After removal of 3 bases from V and 0 bases from J, the junction contained 10 bases not matched to a gene. The CDR3 loop spans 17 amino acids. CDR3 sequence: CAWSRDRGARMNTEAFF. As DNA, the CDR3 is TGTGCCTGGAGCCGGGACAGGGGAGCGCGGATGAACACTGAAGCTTTCTTT.

This clone was seen once. V usage is TRBV28 and J usage is TRBJ2-1; no definite D call. Germline assignment: CDR1 MDHEN and CDR2 SYDVKM. V lost 6 bases and J 6 bases, leaving 6 bases between the germline ends. The CDR3 runs 11 residues. In nucleotides, the CDR3 is TGTGCCAGCAGCCTAGGCAATGAGCAGTTCTTC. Its translation: CASSLGNEQFF.

This clone was counted a few times. This chain connects TRBV7-9 to TRBJ1-5, with D possibly TRBD1 on 5 matching bases. CDR1 SEHNR and CDR2 FQNEAQ come from the germline V gene (reference sequence). The length of the CDR3 is 14 residues. V lost 0 bases, J lost 2 bases, and 5 bases lay in between. The CDR3 reads CASSLAGGNQPQHF. Here the CDR3 DNA reads TGTGCCAGCAGCTTAGCAGGGGGCAATCAGCCCCAGCATTTT.

The chain is built from TRBV5-1 and TRBJ1-1, with D possibly TRBD1 on 6 matching bases. The V and J ends lost 3 bases and 5 bases respectively, with 11 bases between them. From germline, CDR1 is SGHRS and CDR2 YFSETQ. This CDR3 contains 13 residues. CDR3 residues: CASSSRGDTEAFF. The CDR3 DNA follows: TGCGCCAGCAGCTCCAGGGGAGATACTGAAGCTTTCTTT.

This sequence joins TRBV18 and TRBJ1-1; tentative D call: TRBD1 (6 bases). V was pared by 1 base and J by 7 bases, with 13 bases between. CDR3 length: 14 amino acids. CDR1 is KGHSH and CDR2 is LQKENI in the germline V gene. The CDR3 DNA follows: TGTGCCAGCTCACCACTTACAGGGCTCGGTGAAGCTTTCTTT. Translating it yields CASSPLTGLGEAFF.

This clone came up once. The junction differs from germline at one of its ends, possibly a read error. This chain links TRBV7-9 with TRBJ1-1; D gene unclear. The CDR3 totals 12 residues. The germline gives CDR1 SEHNR, CDR2 FQNEAQ (reference sequence). The CDR3 DNA sequence: TGTTCCAGCAGCTTATCAGACACTGAAGCTTTCTTT. Protein sequence: CSSSLSDTEAFF.

The genes are TRBV7-3 and TRBJ2-3; 7 bases are a match to TRBD2. Germline V gene data show CDR1 as SGHTA and CDR2 as FQGTGA. With 4 bases clipped from V and 2 bases from J, the junction kept 6 bases outside the gene matches. The CDR3 sequence is 15 residues long. In DNA form, the CDR3 reads TGTGCCAGCAGCTCAGCGGGGCTTAACACAGATACGCAGTATTTT. Protein sequence: CASSSAGLNTDTQYF. Based on the CDR3 plus reference TRBV7-3 and TRBJ2-3, the full variable domain is GAGVSQTPSNKVTEKGKYVELRCDPISGHTALYWYRQSLGQGPEFLIYFQGTGAADDSGLPNDRFFAVRPEGSVSTLKIQRTERGDSAVYLCASSSAGLNTDTQYFGPGTRLTVL.

This rearrangement joins TRBV19 to TRBJ2-7; 12 nucleotides align to TRBD2. J gave up 4 bases and V 5 bases, and 3 bases lay outside the gene matches. Germline-derived CDR1 and CDR2 are LNHDA and SQIVND (reference sequence). CDR3 length: 14 residues. The CDR3 region is CASSAGLAGYEQYF. The CDR3 nucleotides read TGTGCCAGTAGTGCGGGACTAGCGGGTTACGAGCAGTACTTC.

The V call is TRBV18, the J call TRBJ1-1; D perhaps matches TRBD1 (5 bases). This CDR3 has 16 amino acids. Trimming removed 3 bases from V and 3 bases from J, with 17 bases in between. Germline assignment: CDR1 KGHSH and CDR2 LQKENI. The CDR3 reads CASSPLGGFSHTEAFF. Here the CDR3 DNA reads TGTGCCAGCTCACCCTTGGGGGGGTTCTCACACACTGAAGCTTTCTTT.

V usage is TRBV19 and J usage is TRBJ1-5; D ambiguous. CDR3 size: 12 residues. V lost 5 bases to trimming and J lost 1 base, with 3 bases between them. Germline V gene data show CDR1 as LNHDA and CDR2 as SQIVND (reference sequence). The CDR3 region is CASSLSNQPQHF. CDR3 DNA sequence: TGTGCCAGTAGTCTAAGCAATCAGCCCCAGCATTTT. The full variable domain, with the rest looked up from reference TRBV19 and TRBJ1-5, is DGGITQSPKYLFRKEGQNVTLSCEQNLNHDAMYWYRQDPGQGLRLIYYSQIVNDFQKGDIAEGYSVSREKKESFPLTVTSAQKNPTAFYLCASSLSNQPQHFGDGTRLSIL.

The genes are TRBV5-1 and TRBJ2-5; 7 bases are shared with TRBD2. Germline lookup yields CDR1 SGHRS and CDR2 YFSETQ. The CDR3 is 14 residues long. The V gene end was trimmed by 4 bases and the J gene end by 4 bases; junction bases not matched to a gene: 7. The CDR3 sequence is CASSTVIAGETQYF. CDR3 nucleotides: TGCGCCAGCAGCACGGTCATAGCGGGAGAGACCCAGTACTTC. Together with reference TRBV5-1 and TRBJ2-5, the CDR3 gives the full variable domain: KAGVTQTPRYLIKTRGQQVTLSCSPISGHRSVSWYQQTPGQGLQFLFEYFSETQRNKGNFPGRFSGRQFSNSRSEMNVSTLELGDSALYLCASSTVIAGETQYFGPGTRLLVL.